A selection of T cell receptor beta chains follows, all from one sample in a study of monozygotic twins with inflammatory bowel disease. TCRdb re-called the 5' RACE reads; every CDR3 protein appears as one record, without DNA. The sample table sets out approximately 330,000 distinct CDR3 sequences. Source material: blood. All receptors come from a human donor with ulcerative colitis or Crohn's disease, or a healthy co-twin of an affected twin (not recorded which). Both conserved end residues are part of each CDR3.

j_call,v_call,cdr3_aa
TRBJ1-5,TRBV6-1,CASSRGSGNQPQHF
TRBJ2-4,TRBV6-5,CASSYSEGRGDIQYF
TRBJ2-5,TRBV6-1,CASTRDGLNKETQYF
TRBJ1-2,TRBV30,CAWSGHAGEGGYTF
TRBJ1-5,TRBV28,CASSETGGGNQPQHF
TRBJ2-1,TRBV28,CASSFGRGGNEQFF
TRBJ2-5,TRBV14,CASSQARQGSFQETQYF
TRBJ2-3,TRBV6-6,CASSYRDTQYF
TRBJ2-7,TRBV6-5,CASQLNTGNEQYF
TRBJ2-2,TRBV3-1,CASSQKSRGRELFF
TRBJ2-3,TRBV9,CASSVRDSYTQYF
TRBJ2-3,TRBV5-1,CASSGTSGGTDTQYF
TRBJ2-5,TRBV20-1,CSASRPTGRETQYF
TRBJ1-1,TRBV12-3/TRBV12-4,CASSTPPGRSFNTEAFF
TRBJ1-6,TRBV4-1,CASRPGFVSGNHSPLHF
TRBJ1-5,TRBV12-3/TRBV12-4,CASTPGDRDNQPQHF
TRBJ1-2,TRBV13,CASSGPGRGNYGYTF
TRBJ1-2,TRBV30,CAWTGRFPNYGYTF
TRBJ2-1,TRBV20-1,CSAAGDGENYNEQFF
TRBJ2-3,TRBV12-3/TRBV12-4,CASSFPGQGHNTDTQYF
TRBJ1-1,TRBV20-1,CSASPTWDTEAFF
TRBJ2-1,TRBV5-1,CASSLSEGNEQFF
TRBJ1-4,TRBV4-1,CASSQTVLTHEKLFF
TRBJ2-7,TRBV28,CASTPSQDSSYEQYF
TRBJ2-1,TRBV4-1,CASSQEVGRNNEQFF
TRBJ1-6,TRBV4-1,CASSQDRADVTFGGSTPLHF
TRBJ2-1,TRBV24-1,CATSDPTSGSWDNEQFF
TRBJ2-3,TRBV7-9,CASSLALPGGAQYF
TRBJ2-7,TRBV12-3/TRBV12-4,CASSRTNYEQYF
TRBJ2-2,TRBV2,CASRGQYTGELFF
TRBJ1-1,TRBV5-4,CASSPNPGNTEAFF
TRBJ2-7,TRBV7-6,CASSLEPSDFVYEQYF
TRBJ2-6,TRBV7-9,CASSLMASFQANVLTF
TRBJ1-3,TRBV7-9,CASSYRSLGNTIYF
TRBJ2-1,TRBV18,CASSPTSGITYNEQFF
TRBJ1-2,TRBV11-2,CASSPWDTDYGYTF
TRBJ2-7,TRBV28,CASKDGLGGASYEQYF
TRBJ2-5,TRBV20-1,CSALAASWRETQYF
TRBJ2-6,TRBV5-1,CASSLGRETNVLTF
TRBJ2-1,TRBV14,CASSQGLGNEQFF
TRBJ2-1,TRBV5-1,CASSLDWTATSSIGNEQFF
TRBJ1-6,TRBV5-1,CASSRTGVSNSPLHF
TRBJ2-7,TRBV3-1,CASSQGGAGHSEYF
TRBJ2-3,TRBV9,CASSLTPGGTDTQYF
TRBJ2-7,TRBV20-1,CSAADRSYEQYF
TRBJ2-1,TRBV3-1,CASSPPLGTVGNNEQFF
TRBJ2-7,TRBV7-2,CASSLRTSGRGEQYF
TRBJ1-4,TRBV28,CASENRGSNEKLFF
TRBJ2-2,TRBV23-1,CVLRGGPNTGELFF